These 25 T cell receptor beta chains originate from one sample sequenced in a study of cytomegalovirus exposure and HLA in healthy donors. The PCR contained 60 Vbeta and 13 Jbeta primers. Repertoires were generated with immunoSEQ multiplex PCR, while TCRdb's copy carries only in-frame clones and drops some. The table has some 120,000 clones, 75% to 85% seen once. What was sequenced was PBMCs. The receptors originated from a woman aged 18 to 35 in good health and CMV-seropositive.

This chain connects TRBV6-5 to TRBJ1-3, with a tentative D call TRBD1 (5 bases). Trimming left V 2 bases short and J 7 bases short, with 12 bases between. This CDR3 has 14 amino acids. The germline CDR1 and CDR2 sequences are MNHEY and SVGAGI. The CDR3 sequence: CASSYGGVGNTIYF. CDR3 nucleotide sequence: TGTGCCAGCAGTTACGGGGGGGTGGGCAACACCATATATTTT.

J is TRBJ1-3 and V is TRBV9; the D gene is possibly TRBD1 (5 bases). The CDR3 contains 15 residues. V lost 0 bases, J lost 0 bases, and 7 bases lay in between. Germline assignment: CDR1 SGDLS and CDR2 YYNGEE. CDR3 DNA: TGTGCCAGCAGCGTAGAGGGGCCCTCTGGAAACACCATATATTTT. It codes for CASSVEGPSGNTIYF.

This rearrangement joins TRBV7-2 to TRBJ2-3; TRBD2 agrees at 11 bases. V gave up 3 bases and J gave up 0 bases; unmatched junction bases: 8. Per germline, CDR1 SGHTA and CDR2 FQGNSA. This CDR3 spans 18 amino acids. The CDR3 nucleotides read TGTGCCAGCAGCTTCCTAGCGGGGGGCGCGGGTAGCACAGATACGCAGTATTTT. It is translated as CASSFLAGGAGSTDTQYF.

V and J are TRBV5-1 and TRBJ2-7; 8 bases agree with TRBD1. V was pared by 4 bases and J by 6 bases, with 9 bases of the junction left unmatched. The germline V gene has CDR1 SGHRS and CDR2 YFSETQ. The CDR3 length is 14 residues. The CDR3 sequence is CASSPGQGYGEQYF. DNA for the CDR3: TGCGCCAGCAGCCCCGGACAGGGTTATGGCGAGCAGTACTTC.

This clone occurred a few times. V is TRBV29-1 and J is TRBJ2-1; D possibly corresponds to TRBD2 (5 bases). Germline V gene sequence: CDR1 SQVTM, CDR2 ANQGSEA. This CDR3 region has 16 residues. V was pared by 0 bases and J by 7 bases, with 19 bases between. CDR3 nucleotide sequence: TGCAGCGTTGAAGATCGGGGTCGACTAAATCTGAATGAGCAGTTCTTC. It codes for CSVEDRGRLNLNEQFF.

A remark on this clone: One junction end disagrees with the germline gene, perhaps due to a read error. The CDR3 region has the DNA TGTGCCAGTAGTATAGGTAGCTCCTACGAGCAGTGCTTC. As protein: CASSIGSSYEQCF. The rearrangement uses TRBV19 and TRBJ2-7; D not resolved. The germline CDR1 and CDR2 sequences are LNHDA and SQIVND (reference sequence). The CDR3 runs 13 residues.

This sequence joins TRBV5-6 and TRBJ2-1, with D possibly TRBD2 on 6 matching bases. Looked up from germline, CDR1 is SGHDT and CDR2 is YYEEEE. The CDR3 is made up of 15 amino acids. The V end was cut by 0 bases, the J end by 3 bases, with 10 bases between. This CDR3 reads CASSLGIADYNEQFF. Here the CDR3 DNA reads TGTGCCAGCAGCTTGGGAATAGCGGACTACAATGAGCAGTTCTTC. Combining the CDR3 with reference TRBV5-6 and TRBJ2-1 gives the whole variable domain DAGVTQSPTHLIKTRGQQVTLRCSPKSGHDTVSWYQQALGQGPQFIFQYYEEEERQRGNFPDRFSGHQFPNYSSELNVNALLLGDSALYLCASSLGIADYNEQFFGPGTRLTVL.

V usage is TRBV5-1 and J usage is TRBJ2-5, with D tentatively TRBD2 (5 bases). V shed 7 bases and J shed 3 bases, with 13 bases lying between them. Germline V gene data show CDR1 as SGHRS and CDR2 as YFSETQ. The CDR3 runs to 13 residues. In nucleotides, the CDR3 is TGCGCCAGCGGAGGTGGGCTTGAAGAGACCCAGTACTTC. It is translated as CASGGGLEETQYF. Full variable domain (missing parts from reference TRBV5-1 and TRBJ2-5): KAGVTQTPRYLIKTRGQQVTLSCSPISGHRSVSWYQQTPGQGLQFLFEYFSETQRNKGNFPGRFSGRQFSNSRSEMNVSTLELGDSALYLCASGGGLEETQYFGPGTRLLVL.

The CDR3 spells CASSLELVGGTDTQYF. In DNA form, the CDR3 reads TGCGCCAGCAGCTTGGAGCTAGTTGGGGGGACAGATACGCAGTATTTT. This chain links TRBV5-1 with TRBJ2-3, with D perhaps matching TRBD2 (6 bases). Trimming shortened V by 0 bases and J by 3 bases, and 14 bases separated the two germline ends. Looked up from germline, CDR1 is SGHRS and CDR2 is YFSETQ. CDR3 length: 16 amino acids.

The chain joins TRBV6-5 to TRBJ1-1; 9 bases match TRBD1. The trim removed 7 bases at V and 4 bases at J, leaving 7 bases unmatched. The CDR3 is made up of 14 amino acids. Per the germline V gene, CDR1 is MNHEY and CDR2 is SVGAGI. The CDR3 spells CASTPTTGGTEAFF. The CDR3 nucleotides read TGTGCCAGCACCCCCACGACAGGGGGCACTGAAGCTTTCTTT.

The chain uses TRBV5-6 and TRBJ1-4; D is perhaps TRBD1 (6 bases). Trimming removed 4 bases at V and 4 bases at J, with 14 bases between. Germline values: CDR1 SGHDT, CDR2 YYEEEE. This CDR3 is built from 15 residues. Here the CDR3 DNA reads TGTGCCAGCAGCGGTCGGACAGCTAGTAATGAAAAACTGTTTTTT. Protein sequence: CASSGRTASNEKLFF.

V usage is TRBV15 and J usage is TRBJ2-7; D unresolved. The germline V and J ends were trimmed by 0 bases and 3 bases, with 9 bases remaining between them. This CDR3 spans 14 amino acids. CDR1 is LNHNV, CDR2 YYDKDF, per germline (reference sequence). CDR3 protein: CATSRDNQDYEQYF. CDR3 nucleotide sequence: TGTGCCACCAGCAGAGACAACCAGGACTACGAGCAGTACTTC.

This clone was counted only a few times. The chain employs TRBV2 and TRBJ1-5; D gene ambiguous. Germline V CDR1 and CDR2: SNHLY, FYNNEI. There are 13 residues in the CDR3. V was trimmed by 4 bases and J by 2 bases, leaving 6 bases between them. The CDR3 bases are TGTGCCAGCAGTGCTGAGGGCAATCAGCCCCAGCATTTT. It yields the protein CASSAEGNQPQHF.

This rearrangement joins TRBV5-1 to TRBJ2-1; 8 bases match TRBD2. The trim removed 0 bases at V and 7 bases at J, leaving 6 bases unmatched. The CDR3 runs to 15 residues. Germline CDR1 SGHRS, CDR2 YFSETQ. For the CDR3, the DNA is TGCGCCAGCAGCTTGGAGGCGGGGGGTTTAAATGAGCAGTTCTTC. Protein: CASSLEAGGLNEQFF.

V gene TRBV7-3 combines with J gene TRBJ2-5, with 11 bases lining up with TRBD2. Germline V CDR1 and CDR2: SGHTA, FQGTGA. The CDR3 loop spans 14 amino acids. After removal of 5 bases from V and 3 bases from J, the junction contained 2 bases not matched to a gene. CDR3 coding DNA: TGTGCCAGCAGCCTGGGACTAGCGGAAGAGACCCAGTACTTC. This encodes CASSLGLAEETQYF.

This clone was detected only once. The gene calls are TRBV5-5 and TRBJ2-7, with unresolved D. The V end was cut by 2 bases, the J end by 2 bases, with 5 bases between. The CDR3 has 12 residues. Germline values: CDR1 SGHKS, CDR2 YYEKEE (reference sequence). CDR3 region: CASSFHTYEQYF. Here the CDR3 DNA reads TGTGCCAGCAGCTTCCACACCTACGAGCAGTACTTC.

The J gene is TRBJ1-6, the V gene TRBV9, with D tentatively TRBD1 (5 bases). The germline V and J ends were trimmed by 3 bases and 0 bases, with 10 bases remaining between them. In germline, CDR1 is SGDLS, CDR2 YYNGEE. CDR3 length: 16 amino acids. The CDR3: CASSADTSSYNSPLHF. CDR3 nucleotides: TGTGCCAGCAGCGCGGACACGAGCTCCTATAATTCACCCCTCCACTTT.

Concerning this clone itself: Other DNA sequences from this sample encode an identical CDR3 as well. This chain connects TRBV7-9 to TRBJ2-5; TRBD2 might be the D (6 bases). CDR1 SEHNR and CDR2 FQNEAQ come from the germline V gene (reference sequence). The CDR3 sequence is 14 residues long. V lost 5 bases to trimming and J lost 1 base, with 11 bases between them. As DNA, the CDR3 is TGTGCCAGCAGCCTCCCCGGGGGCCAAGAGACCCAGTACTTC. The encoded protein is CASSLPGGQETQYF.

The table lists this clone with a few counts. DNA for the CDR3: TGTGCCATCAGTGAGTCAAAGCCTGAGACTGAAGCTTTCTTT. As protein: CAISESKPETEAFF. The genes are TRBV10-3 and TRBJ1-1; D is uncertain. CDR1 is ENHRY and CDR2 is SYGVKD in the germline V gene. There are 14 residues in the CDR3. V shed 0 bases and J shed 5 bases, with 10 bases lying between them.

In DNA, the CDR3 is TGTGCCAGCGAGACAGATACGCAGTATTTT. This encodes CASETDTQYF. The chain uses TRBV5-6 and TRBJ2-3; D is unresolved. Per germline, CDR1 SGHDT and CDR2 YYEEEE. Trimming removed 7 bases at V and 3 bases at J, with 3 bases between. The CDR3 extends over 10 amino acids.

This clone appeared a few times. The chain joins TRBV14 to TRBJ2-7; D perhaps matches TRBD1 (7 bases). The CDR3 has 15 amino acids. Germline V gene data show CDR1 as SGHDN and CDR2 as FVKESK. The V gene lost 1 base and the J gene lost 2 bases, with 12 bases spanning the gap. DNA for the CDR3: TGTGCCAGCAGCCAAGGCGGGGACAGCCCCTACGAGCAGTACTTC. This gives the protein CASSQGGDSPYEQYF.

The V gene is TRBV4-1, the J gene TRBJ1-5; D call uncertain. Germline V gene lookup returns CDR1 MGHRA and CDR2 YSYEKL. Trimming removed 1 base from V and 5 bases from J, with 15 bases in between. This CDR3 comprises 16 residues. CDR3 sequence: CASSQVGEERHQPQHF. The CDR3 bases are TGCGCCAGCAGCCAAGTGGGAGAGGAAAGGCATCAGCCCCAGCATTTT.

This sequence joins TRBV11-2 and TRBJ1-1; no firm D call. CDR1 and CDR2 from the germline V gene are SGHAT and FQNNGV. V shed 0 bases and J shed 5 bases, with 13 bases lying between them. The CDR3 covers 15 residues. The CDR3 DNA follows: TGTGCCAGCAGCTTAGACGCGGCGGGGAGGACTGAAGCTTTCTTT. The encoded protein is CASSLDAAGRTEAFF.

The gene calls are TRBV7-9 and TRBJ2-2; possibly TRBD2 for D (5 bases). Germline values: CDR1 SEHNR, CDR2 FQNEAQ (reference sequence). There are 16 residues in the CDR3. The ends were cut back, 5 bases at V and 1 base at J, with 14 bases in the middle. The CDR3 is CASSQAGGWNTGELFF. The CDR3 DNA reads as TGTGCCAGCAGCCAGGCGGGCGGGTGGAACACCGGGGAGCTGTTTTTT.

The gene calls are TRBV4-1 and TRBJ2-5; D unresolved. CDR1 and CDR2 from the germline V gene are MGHRA and YSYEKL. V lost 4 bases, J lost 2 bases, and 14 bases lay in between. The CDR3 is made up of 15 amino acids. The CDR3 here is CASSPFLGQQETQYF. The DNA of the CDR3 is TGCGCCAGCAGCCCCTTTCTTGGGCAGCAAGAGACCCAGTACTTC.